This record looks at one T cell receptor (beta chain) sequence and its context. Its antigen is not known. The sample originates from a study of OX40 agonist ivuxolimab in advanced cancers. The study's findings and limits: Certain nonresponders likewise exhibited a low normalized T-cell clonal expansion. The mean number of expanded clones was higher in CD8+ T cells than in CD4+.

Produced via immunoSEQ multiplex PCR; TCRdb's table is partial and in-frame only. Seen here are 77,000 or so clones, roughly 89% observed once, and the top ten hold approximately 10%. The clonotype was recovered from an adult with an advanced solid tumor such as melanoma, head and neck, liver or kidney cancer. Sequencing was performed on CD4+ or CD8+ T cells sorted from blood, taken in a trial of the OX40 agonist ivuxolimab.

The CDR3 loop is CASSPQGQGTYGYTF. The CDR3 bases are TGTGCCAGCTCACCACAGGGACAGGGGACCTATGGCTACACCTTC. The chain uses TRBV18 and TRBJ1-2; the match to TRBD1 covers 10 bases. J was trimmed by 4 bases and V by 1 base; bases with no gene match: 3. This CDR3 contains 15 residues. Germline CDR1 reads KGHSH; CDR2 reads LQKENI.